This entry features one TCR beta chain sequence. The source of the sample is a study of blood T cells in healthy people across ages. Together with a sample-barcoded 5' primer, a J-beta primer mix was included in a second PCR lasting about 7 to 12 cycles. One entry per CDR3 protein results from TCRdb running MiXCR on the 5' RACE reads. This table holds over 1,500,000 distinct CDR3 sequences, more than 35% found once. CDR3 length equals 14 residues. Germline CDR1 SGHVS, CDR2 FQNEAQ. Trimming cost V 6 bases and J 4 bases, with 15 bases left between them. This TCR was recovered from a human donor in good health. The chain links TRBV7-8 to TRBJ1-1; D gene ambiguous. Sample: blood. CDR3 sequence reads: CASSLTAASTEAFF. The CDR3 nucleotides read TGTGCCAGCAGTTTGACGGCAGCCTCCACTGAAGCTTTCTTT.